A single sample is the source of the 22 T cell receptor beta chains below, sequenced in a study of cytomegalovirus exposure and HLA in healthy donors. PCR amplification relied on 60 Vbeta primers (plus 13 Jbeta primers). The data were produced by immunoSEQ multiplex PCR, yet TCRdb's version contains in-frame clones alone and is incomplete. The data show roughly 120,000 clones, with about three quarters seen just once and 1% held by the top ten. Material: PBMCs. The source of these receptors is a human donor in good health.

The chain couples TRBV18 to TRBJ2-3; TRBD1 agrees at 8 bases. Germline loops: CDR1 KGHSH, CDR2 LQKENI. J lost 4 bases, V lost 4 bases, and 1 base had no gene match. This CDR3 has 13 amino acids. For the CDR3, the DNA is TGTGCCAGCTCACGGACAGGGCCAGATACGCAGTATTTT. Protein: CASSRTGPDTQYF.

This clone was seen just once. The gene calls are TRBV19 and TRBJ2-5; 10 bases agree with TRBD1. Germline lookup yields CDR1 LNHDA and CDR2 SQIVND (reference sequence). Trimming cost V 7 bases and J 5 bases; bases outside gene matches: 10. CDR3 length: 15 amino acids. The chain's CDR3 is CASIWDRGRQETQYF. For the CDR3, the DNA is TGTGCCAGTATCTGGGACAGGGGAAGGCAGGAGACCCAGTACTTC.

The chain uses TRBV28 and TRBJ1-2; a weak D match, TRBD1 (6 bases). CDR3 length: 12 amino acids. Germline CDR1 reads MDHEN; CDR2 reads SYDVKM. The ends were cut back, 7 bases at V and 4 bases at J, with 10 bases in the middle. In DNA form, the CDR3 reads TGTGCCAGCAAGGGGGTGATCTATGGCTACACCTTC. Translated, it gives CASKGVIYGYTF.

The gene calls are TRBV5-8 and TRBJ2-3, with 9 positions matching TRBD2. The CDR3 is 15 residues long. V shed 2 bases and J 6 bases; nucleotides not matched to a gene: 7. Germline CDR1 and CDR2: SGHTS and YDEGEE. In DNA, the CDR3 is TGTGCCAGCAGCTTCGCGGGGGGGCTGCTCGATACGCAGTATTTT. This codes for CASSFAGGLLDTQYF.

The V gene is TRBV19, the J gene TRBJ1-1; the D is unclear. From germline, CDR1 is LNHDA and CDR2 SQIVND (reference sequence). CDR3 length equals 14 residues. The ends were cut back, 5 bases at V and 0 bases at J, with 10 bases in the middle. DNA of the CDR3: TGTGCCAGTAGTGTTGGACTTTTGAACACTGAAGCTTTCTTT. It translates to CASSVGLLNTEAFF.

This clone showed up just once. The V call is TRBV10-3, the J call TRBJ1-1; 7 bases are shared with TRBD1. Germline V gives CDR1 ENHRY, CDR2 SYGVKD. CDR3 length: 14 residues. J was trimmed by 6 bases and V by 3 bases; bases with no gene match: 7. CDR3 amino acids: CAISDPGGKAEAFF. The CDR3 DNA is TGTGCCATCAGTGACCCAGGGGGGAAGGCTGAAGCTTTCTTT.

J is TRBJ1-1 and V is TRBV9; 8 bases are shared with TRBD1. Germline V gene lookup returns CDR1 SGDLS and CDR2 YYNGEE. V lost 4 bases and J lost 4; bases outside the gene matches: 9. The CDR3 totals 15 residues. In DNA form, the CDR3 reads TGTGCCAGCAGCCTTACTACAGGGGGGTCCACTGAAGCTTTCTTT. It yields the protein CASSLTTGGSTEAFF. Drawing the rest from reference TRBV9 and TRBJ1-1, the complete variable domain is DSGVTQTPKHLITATGQRVTLRCSPRSGDLSVYWYQQSLDQGLQFLIQYYNGEERAKGNILERFSAQQFPDLHSELNLSSLELGDSALYFCASSLTTGGSTEAFFGQGTRLTVV.

CDR3 region: CASYRDADTQYF. DNA for the CDR3: TGTGCCAGTTACAGGGACGCAGATACGCAGTATTTT. The chain employs TRBV27 and TRBJ2-3, with D maybe TRBD1 (6 bases). The CDR3 runs to 12 residues. Germline V gives CDR1 MNHEY, CDR2 SMNVEV (reference sequence). V was shortened by 9 bases and J by 4 bases, with 11 bases between the two germline ends.

This chain connects TRBV19 to TRBJ2-1; 8 bases fit TRBD2. J gave up 0 bases and V 5 bases, and 12 bases lay outside the gene matches. This CDR3 has 18 residues. Germline values: CDR1 LNHDA, CDR2 SQIVND (reference sequence). The CDR3 coding sequence is TGTGCCAGTAGTCTACTAGCGGAGCTGCCGAGCTCCTACAATGAGCAGTTCTTC. Its translation: CASSLLAELPSSYNEQFF. Drawing the rest from reference TRBV19 and TRBJ2-1, the complete variable domain is DGGITQSPKYLFRKEGQNVTLSCEQNLNHDAMYWYRQDPGQGLRLIYYSQIVNDFQKGDIAEGYSVSREKKESFPLTVTSAQKNPTAFYLCASSLLAELPSSYNEQFFGPGTRLTVL.

The chain is built from TRBV6-1 and TRBJ1-1; unclear D gene. This CDR3 has 13 residues. Germline V gene sequence: CDR1 MNHNS, CDR2 SASEGT. V lost 9 bases and J lost 1, with 12 bases in between. The CDR3 is CASAWRGNTEAFF. The CDR3 nucleotides read TGTGCCAGTGCTTGGAGAGGGAACACTGAAGCTTTCTTT.

V usage is TRBV9 and J usage is TRBJ2-2; D remains ambiguous. V gave up 1 base and J gave up 4 bases, with 17 bases separating them. This CDR3 is built from 17 residues. Germline CDR1 SGDLS, CDR2 YYNGEE. CDR3 sequence reads: CASSVTFGGQRTGELFF. In DNA, the CDR3 is TGTGCCAGCAGCGTAACCTTTGGTGGTCAGCGCACCGGGGAGCTGTTTTTT. Filled out from reference TRBV9 and TRBJ2-2, the complete variable domain reads DSGVTQTPKHLITATGQRVTLRCSPRSGDLSVYWYQQSLDQGLQFLIQYYNGEERAKGNILERFSAQQFPDLHSELNLSSLELGDSALYFCASSVTFGGQRTGELFFGEGSRLTVL.

The chain is built from TRBV7-2 and TRBJ1-2; 7 bases fit TRBD1. V shed 3 bases and J 0 bases; nucleotides not matched to a gene: 10. The germline CDR1 and CDR2 sequences are SGHTA and FQGNSA. CDR3 length: 17 amino acids. The CDR3 coding sequence is TGTGCCAGCAGCTTCAAGGGACAGAATACCGCTAACTATGGCTACACCTTC. Translation gives CASSFKGQNTANYGYTF.

The chain combines TRBV6-1 with TRBJ2-5; possibly TRBD2 for D (6 bases). Trimming took 7 bases from V and 11 from J, leaving 14 bases between them. There are 11 residues in the CDR3. CDR1 is MNHNS and CDR2 is SASEGT in the germline V gene. The CDR3 here is CASTLAEEQYF. Here the CDR3 DNA reads TGTGCCAGCACTTTAGCGGAGGAGCAGTACTTC.

V is TRBV6-6 and J is TRBJ1-1; no clear D. Germline V gene data show CDR1 as MNHNY and CDR2 as SVGAGI (reference sequence). V was cut by 0 bases and J by 5 bases, with 10 bases left in between. This CDR3 is built from 14 residues. The CDR3 loop is CASSYSEGRTEAFF. The CDR3 DNA reads TGTGCCAGCAGTTACTCGGAGGGTCGGACTGAAGCTTTCTTT.

This clone has a handful of counts. This chain uses TRBV6-6 with TRBJ1-5; 9 positions agree with TRBD1. Per the germline V gene, CDR1 is MNHNY and CDR2 is SVGAGI (reference sequence). CDR3 size: 15 residues. V lost 5 bases and J lost 4; bases outside the gene matches: 6. CDR3 in amino acids: CASSGDREGNQPQHF. The CDR3 DNA reads as TGTGCCAGCAGTGGGGACAGGGAGGGGAATCAGCCCCAGCATTTT.

This chain connects TRBV9 to TRBJ2-7, with 9 bases fitting TRBD2. Germline V gene sequence: CDR1 SGDLS, CDR2 YYNGEE. The CDR3 has 16 residues. With V trimmed by 4 bases and J by 6 bases, 14 bases remained unmatched. This CDR3 is CASSQDQGGGASEQYF. The DNA of the CDR3 is TGTGCCAGCAGCCAAGATCAGGGCGGGGGGGCTTCCGAGCAGTACTTC.

CDR3 coding DNA: TGTGCCAGCAGCTCGGAGACAGATACGCAGTATTTT. This encodes CASSSETDTQYF. The chain couples TRBV9 to TRBJ2-3, with no clear D. The CDR3 consists of 12 residues. CDR1 and CDR2 (germline): SGDLS, YYNGEE. The V end lost 4 bases, the J end lost 3 bases, and 6 bases lay between the germline ends.

The chain links TRBV7-9 to TRBJ1-6; 11 nucleotides line up with TRBD1. The CDR3 is 16 residues long. Germline trimming cut 3 bases from V and 7 bases from J; bases unmatched to any gene: 5. The germline V gene has CDR1 SEHNR and CDR2 FQNEAQ (reference sequence). CDR3 sequence (DNA): TGTGCCAGCAGCTTTACCGGGACAGGGGGGAATTCACCCCTCCACTTT. Amino acid sequence: CASSFTGTGGNSPLHF.

The CDR3 protein is CASSAPGQRILVTDTQYF. DNA for the CDR3: TGCGCCAGCAGCGCACCGGGACAGCGTATACTAGTTACAGATACGCAGTATTTT. The chain carries TRBV5-1 and TRBJ2-3, with TRBD1 matching over 7 bases. Germline lookup yields CDR1 SGHRS and CDR2 YFSETQ. This CDR3 region has 18 residues. V gave up 4 bases and J gave up 3 bases; unmatched junction bases: 17. Combining the CDR3 with reference TRBV5-1 and TRBJ2-3 gives the whole variable domain KAGVTQTPRYLIKTRGQQVTLSCSPISGHRSVSWYQQTPGQGLQFLFEYFSETQRNKGNFPGRFSGRQFSNSRSEMNVSTLELGDSALYLCASSAPGQRILVTDTQYFGPGTRLTVL.

CDR3 sequence: CASSLSSEETQYF. CDR3 DNA: TGTGCCAGCAGCTTAAGTAGCGAAGAGACCCAGTACTTC. The chain joins TRBV7-7 to TRBJ2-5; D may be TRBD2 (5 bases). Trimming took off 2 bases at V and 3 bases at J, with 7 bases between the two ends. The CDR3 extends over 13 amino acids. Germline values: CDR1 SSHAT, CDR2 FNYEAQ (reference sequence).

Notes on this clone: The junction differs from germline at one of its ends, possibly a read error. The genes are TRBV7-9 and TRBJ1-4; 7 positions match TRBD1. The length of the CDR3 is 16 residues. The germline V gene encodes CDR1 SEHNR and CDR2 FQNEAQ (reference sequence). Here the CDR3 DNA reads TGTTCCAGCAGCTCAGTCTCCGGGACAGCGGGTGAAAAACTGTTTTTT. It translates to CSSSSVSGTAGEKLFF.

V and J are TRBV7-9 and TRBJ2-1; TRBD2 is a possible D gene (5 bases). Germline V lookup: CDR1 SEHNR, CDR2 FQNEAQ (reference sequence). V was shortened by 5 bases and J by 1 base, with 15 bases between the two germline ends. This CDR3 has 16 residues. The CDR3, as DNA: TGTGCCAGCAGCCCACGGACTTCCTCTTCCTACAATGAGCAGTTCTTC. Protein product: CASSPRTSSSYNEQFF.